Following are 27 T cell receptor beta chains from one sample sequenced in a study of T cell changes during pregnancy in multiple sclerosis. Only in-frame clones appear in the TCRdb table, and some are missing; sequencing was by immunoSEQ multiplex PCR. The sample holds tens of thousands of clones, 85% to 95% seen once. This specimen was peripheral blood, taken in the second trimester of pregnancy. The receptors originated from a female donor in good health, enrolled as a control in a pregnancy study.

About this clone itself: Mismatch with germline at one junction end may stem from a read error. The chain carries TRBV5-1 and TRBJ2-7, with 9 bases matching TRBD2. Germline lookup yields CDR1 SGHRS and CDR2 YFSETQ. There are 15 residues in the CDR3. The CDR3 here is CASSQTGTSSHEQYF. The CDR3 DNA sequence: TGCGCCAGCAGCCAAACCGGGACTAGCTCCCACGAGCAGTACTTC.

The V and J genes are TRBV10-3 and TRBJ2-1, with a possible D match to TRBD2 (6 bases). The CDR3 runs 13 residues. The V and J ends lost 2 bases and 9 bases respectively, with 11 bases between them. Germline CDR1 is ENHRY and CDR2 is SYGVKD. CDR3 DNA sequence: TGTGCCATCAGTGAGCCTGGGGGGACTGAGCAGTTCTTC. It translates to CAISEPGGTEQFF.

The rearrangement joins TRBV7-6 to TRBJ2-7; no clear D gene. The CDR3 extends over 14 amino acids. Germline loops: CDR1 SGHVS, CDR2 FNYEAQ. Trimming took off 5 bases at V and 3 bases at J, with 14 bases between the two ends. CDR3 bases: TGTGCCAGCAGCCCTGACACTTCCGACTACGAGCAGTACTTC. Encoded protein: CASSPDTSDYEQYF.

The rearrangement joins TRBV6-5 to TRBJ2-5, with D tentatively TRBD1 (6 bases). This CDR3 comprises 14 residues. Trimming took off 6 bases at V and 5 bases at J, with 16 bases between the two ends. The V gene's germline CDR1 is MNHEY and CDR2 SVGAGI. The CDR3 sequence is CASRGRGQGETQYF. In DNA, the CDR3 is TGTGCCAGCAGGGGACGAGGGCAGGGGGAGACCCAGTACTTC.

V gene TRBV5-1 combines with J gene TRBJ2-6; 8 bases match TRBD1. Germline V gene data show CDR1 as SGHRS and CDR2 as YFSETQ. After removal of 4 bases from V and 2 bases from J, the junction contained 17 bases not matched to a gene. The CDR3 runs 20 residues. The CDR3 DNA sequence: TGCGCCAGCAGCAGTGGTCCAGGGGGCGCGTTAAAGGCTGGGGCCAACGTCCTGACTTTC. The encoded protein is CASSSGPGGALKAGANVLTF.

This clone is a singleton in its sample. V and J are TRBV11-3 and TRBJ2-7; a weak D match, TRBD1 (5 bases). The CDR3 loop spans 16 amino acids. Germline-derived CDR1 and CDR2 are SGHNT and YENEEA. V dropped 4 bases and J dropped 4 bases, with 20 bases sitting between them. CDR3 in DNA: TGTGCCAGCAGCTCCGCTAGAGACAGAGAACTTTACGAGCAGTACTTC. Its protein product is CASSSARDRELYEQYF.

This clone was recorded once. The chain combines TRBV9 with TRBJ2-7, with 11 bases lining up with TRBD2. Germline lookup yields CDR1 SGDLS and CDR2 YYNGEE. CDR3 length equals 15 residues. V trimming: 3 bases; J trimming: 4 bases; junction bases outside the gene matches: 6. CDR3 DNA: TGTGCCAGCAGCGCGGTAGCGGGAGGGGGGTACGAGCAGTACTTC. Protein: CASSAVAGGGYEQYF.

The rearrangement links TRBV5-1 to TRBJ2-5; D is unresolved. Trimming pared 4 bases from V and 5 bases from J, leaving 6 bases between. This CDR3 has 11 residues. CDR1 is SGHRS, CDR2 YFSETQ, per germline. CDR3 in DNA: TGCGCCAGCAGCGAGAGGGAGACCCAGTACTTC. This sequence encodes CASSERETQYF.

This rearrangement joins TRBV4-1 to TRBJ2-5, with 8 bases aligning to TRBD1. Germline loops: CDR1 MGHRA, CDR2 YSYEKL. V shed 1 base, J shed 2 bases, and the junction held 9 bases outside the gene matches. The CDR3 length is 17 residues. The CDR3 reads CASSQGSKGQAQETQYF. CDR3 nucleotide sequence: TGCGCCAGCAGCCAAGGATCTAAGGGACAGGCACAAGAGACCCAGTACTTC.

This clone is a singleton in its sample. This rearrangement joins TRBV11-2 to TRBJ2-7, with 7 bases matching TRBD2. CDR1 is SGHAT, CDR2 FQNNGV, per germline. V was clipped by 4 bases and J by 2 bases; unmatched bases: 2. The length of the CDR3 is 13 residues. The CDR3 reads CASSSGLAYEQYF. DNA of the CDR3: TGTGCCAGCAGCTCCGGACTAGCCTACGAGCAGTACTTC.

This sequence joins TRBV2 and TRBJ2-7, with TRBD1 matching over 7 bases. The J segment lost 6 bases and the V segment lost 7 bases, leaving 9 bases of the junction unmatched. CDR3 length equals 13 residues. Germline V gene sequence: CDR1 SNHLY, CDR2 FYNNEI. CDR3 in DNA: TGTGCCAGCAAGGGGACAGAACTGGGCGAGCAGTACTTC. Protein: CASKGTELGEQYF.

The chain employs TRBV27 and TRBJ2-7, with 12 nucleotides matching TRBD2. CDR1 is MNHEY, CDR2 SMNVEV, per germline (reference sequence). V lost 6 bases to trimming and J lost 2 bases; unmatched junction nucleotides: 11. This CDR3 has 17 residues. CDR3 loop: CASRTGLAGHGTYEQYF. The CDR3 bases are TGTGCCAGCAGAACCGGACTAGCGGGGCATGGGACCTACGAGCAGTACTTC.

The chain couples TRBV9 to TRBJ1-1, with D tentatively TRBD1 (6 bases). The ends were cut back, 5 bases at V and 1 base at J, with 12 bases in the middle. Per germline, CDR1 SGDLS and CDR2 YYNGEE. The CDR3 extends over 14 amino acids. CDR3 residues: CASRERQANTEAFF. In DNA, the CDR3 is TGTGCCAGCAGGGAGAGACAGGCGAACACTGAAGCTTTCTTT.

The genes are TRBV19 and TRBJ2-7, with D maybe TRBD2 (5 bases). V gave up 5 bases and J gave up 0 bases, with 14 bases separating them. Germline values: CDR1 LNHDA, CDR2 SQIVND (reference sequence). The CDR3 contains 15 residues. DNA for the CDR3: TGTGCCAGTAGTCGGGGTGAGGTTTTCTCCTACGAGCAGTACTTC. Translating it yields CASSRGEVFSYEQYF.

J is TRBJ2-3 and V is TRBV19, with 7 bases identical to TRBD2. CDR3 length: 16 amino acids. V trimming: 4 bases; J trimming: 4 bases; junction bases outside the gene matches: 11. From germline, CDR1 is LNHDA and CDR2 SQIVND (reference sequence). The CDR3 bases are TGTGCCAGTAGTAAGGGAGCGGGAAAAGGGTCAGATACGCAGTATTTT. Its protein product is CASSKGAGKGSDTQYF.

This chain joins TRBV4-1 and TRBJ1-4; a weak D match, TRBD1 (6 bases). Between the trimmed V and J ends, which lost 1 base and 4 bases, there was a span of 16 bases. This CDR3 is 17 amino acids long. Germline V lookup: CDR1 MGHRA, CDR2 YSYEKL. CDR3 protein: CASSQALLGAGNEKLFF. The CDR3 DNA is TGCGCCAGCAGCCAAGCCCTACTGGGGGCCGGTAATGAAAAACTGTTTTTT.

The gene calls are TRBV11-2 and TRBJ2-7; D unclear. Deletions cut 2 bases from V and 1 base from J, with 6 bases between. The CDR3 covers 13 residues. The germline gives CDR1 SGHAT, CDR2 FQNNGV. CDR3 amino acids: CASSLIRSYEQYF. In nucleotides, the CDR3 is TGTGCCAGCAGCTTAATCAGGTCCTACGAGCAGTACTTC.

The chain carries TRBV7-9 and TRBJ1-4; a weak D match, TRBD1 (6 bases). V lost 5 bases, J lost 5 bases, and 18 bases lay in between. This CDR3 is 16 amino acids long. Germline CDR1 and CDR2: SEHNR and FQNEAQ (reference sequence). The CDR3 coding sequence is TGTGCCAGCAGCGAGGGTGGGGGGGCGACGAATGAAAAACTGTTTTTT. Amino acid sequence: CASSEGGGATNEKLFF.

CDR3 nucleotides: TGTGCCAGCAGTATGGTCCGGGTCGGAGAGCAGTTCTTC. This gives the protein CASSMVRVGEQFF. The chain combines TRBV27 with TRBJ2-1; D is undetermined. The germline CDR1 and CDR2 sequences are MNHEY and SMNVEV (reference sequence). The CDR3 extends over 13 amino acids. Trimming took 5 bases from V and 10 from J, leaving 15 bases between them.

The chain employs TRBV19 and TRBJ1-5; D unresolved. This CDR3 has 15 amino acids. Trimming pared 5 bases from V and 2 bases from J, leaving 13 bases between. Germline V gives CDR1 LNHDA, CDR2 SQIVND (reference sequence). The CDR3 bases are TGTGCCAGTAGTTTCGACCGGGGTGGCAATCAGCCCCAGCATTTT. Protein sequence: CASSFDRGGNQPQHF. The full variable domain, its missing parts supplied by reference TRBV19 and TRBJ1-5, is DGGITQSPKYLFRKEGQNVTLSCEQNLNHDAMYWYRQDPGQGLRLIYYSQIVNDFQKGDIAEGYSVSREKKESFPLTVTSAQKNPTAFYLCASSFDRGGNQPQHFGDGTRLSIL.

The J gene is TRBJ2-7, the V gene TRBV27; TRBD1 matches at 8 bases. V gave up 6 bases and J gave up 6 bases; unmatched junction bases: 7. Germline CDR1 MNHEY, CDR2 SMNVEV (reference sequence). This CDR3 is built from 13 residues. The CDR3 sequence: CASRLPGGGEQYF. CDR3 nucleotides: TGTGCCAGCAGGCTACCAGGGGGCGGCGAGCAGTACTTC.

The chain couples TRBV7-2 to TRBJ2-5, with D possibly TRBD2 on 5 matching bases. Germline CDR1 reads SGHTA; CDR2 reads FQGNSA. The CDR3 runs to 15 residues. Trimming left V 5 bases short and J 5 bases short, with 18 bases between. Written as DNA, the CDR3 is TGTGCCAGCAGCCAGCAAGAGGGCAGACCGGAGACCCAGTACTTC. It yields the protein CASSQQEGRPETQYF.

J is TRBJ2-3 and V is TRBV2, with 9 bases that match TRBD2. J lost 6 bases, V lost 7 bases, and 17 bases had no gene match. The CDR3 covers 17 residues. The germline CDR1 and CDR2 sequences are SNHLY and FYNNEI. The CDR3 DNA follows: TGTGCCAGCACTCCGGGGATTTTAGCGGGAGTTTCTGATACGCAGTATTTT. Translating gives CASTPGILAGVSDTQYF.

The chain combines TRBV29-1 with TRBJ2-7; no definite D call. Trimming shortened V by 0 bases and J by 0 bases, and 12 bases separated the two germline ends. The CDR3 contains 15 residues. CDR1 is SQVTM and CDR2 is ANQGSEA in the germline V gene. CDR3 nucleotides: TGCAGCGTTGAAGAGAGAGACACTTACTCCTACGAGCAGTACTTC. Translated: CSVEERDTYSYEQYF.

V usage is TRBV29-1 and J usage is TRBJ2-5; tentatively, D is TRBD2 (6 bases). The germline CDR1 and CDR2 sequences are SQVTM and ANQGSEA. The CDR3 spans 12 residues. Trimming removed 6 bases at V and 1 base at J, with 9 bases between. The CDR3 DNA reads as TGCAGCGTCAGACTAGTCCAAGAGACCCAGTACTTC. Translation: CSVRLVQETQYF.

Concerning this clone itself: At the DNA level, this CDR3 is encoded by other sequences in the same sample as well. The chain carries TRBV5-1 and TRBJ1-2; tentatively, D is TRBD1 (6 bases). Per the germline V gene, CDR1 is SGHRS and CDR2 is YFSETQ. CDR3 length: 15 amino acids. Trimming pared 0 bases from V and 2 bases from J, leaving 11 bases between. The CDR3 protein is CASSLAGGANYGYTF. The DNA of the CDR3 is TGCGCCAGCAGCTTGGCGGGGGGCGCCAACTATGGCTACACCTTC.

The chain joins TRBV27 to TRBJ2-7, with 7 bases identical to TRBD2. Germline CDR1 and CDR2: MNHEY and SMNVEV (reference sequence). There are 16 residues in the CDR3. J lost 2 bases, V lost 7 bases, and 14 bases had no gene match. In DNA, the CDR3 is TGTGCCAGCACACCTCTTGGGGCGGGAGTTACCTACGAGCAGTACTTC. This gives the protein CASTPLGAGVTYEQYF.